This T cell receptor (beta chain) was captured in a study of OX40 agonist ivuxolimab in advanced cancers. Study context: Partial responses occurred in three patients (one hepatocellular carcinoma, two cutaneous melanoma).

The CDR3 loop spans 15 amino acids. Germline assignment: CDR1 SNHLY and CDR2 FYNNEI. Trimming shortened V by 2 bases and J by 0 bases, and 7 bases separated the two germline ends. This clone was counted a few times. Sampling times: baseline, cycle 4 day 1, cycle 7 day 1. The assay was immunoSEQ multiplex PCR, and TCRdb's table has in-frame clones only and misses some. Here the sample spans around 61,000 clones, around 83% being singletons. The clonotype was recovered from an adult with an advanced solid tumor such as melanoma, head and neck, liver or kidney cancer. The chain is built from TRBV2 and TRBJ2-2; TRBD2 might be the D (5 bases). This specimen was CD4+ or CD8+ T cells sorted from blood, taken in a trial of the OX40 agonist ivuxolimab. The CDR3: CASSETRANTGELFF. CDR3 coding DNA: TGTGCCAGCAGTGAAACTAGGGCGAACACCGGGGAGCTGTTTTTT.